This entry is about one T cell receptor beta chain. The sample is drawn from a study of technical replicates of blood from four donors. Trimming took off 4 bases at V and 13 bases at J, with 11 bases between the two ends. The CDR3 loop spans 11 amino acids. In germline, CDR1 is MNHNY, CDR2 SVGAGI (reference sequence). Sequencing used immunoSEQ multiplex PCR; TCRdb keeps in-frame clones, though not all of them. The sample shows 60,000 to 75,000 clones, just under 90% of them seen only once. The specimen was PBMCs. The sequence came from a human donor in good health. Some clones in this sample may be carry-over from other donors' samples. The chain carries TRBV6-6 and TRBJ2-1; possibly TRBD2 for D (5 bases). The CDR3 nucleotides read TGTGCCAGCAGTTCCGTACCGGGACAGTTCTTC. It is translated as CASSSVPGQFF.